This T cell receptor beta chain is from a study of T cells in Graves' hyperthyroidism and ophthalmopathy. This clonotype was recorded a few times. The germline V gene encodes CDR1 DFQATT and CDR2 SNEGSKA (reference sequence). This CDR3 is built from 15 residues. The J segment lost 3 bases and the V segment lost 5 bases, leaving 12 bases of the junction unmatched. It was RNA transcripts that yielded the amplified TCR beta CDR3 regions. The study used the HTBI primer set for a first-round RT-PCR of the TCR CDR3. Each CDR3 protein is one row after TCRdb ran MiXCR on the multiplex PCR reads. The profile covers a few hundred thousand distinct CDR3 sequences, with approximately 13% appearing a single time and roughly 33% taken by the ten largest.

Sequenced sample: blood. This clonotype originated in a woman aged 40 to 55 with Graves' ophthalmopathy. The chain has TRBV20-1 and TRBJ2-7, with 8 nucleotides matching TRBD2. The CDR3 reads CSAFTAGVLGYEQYF. The CDR3 DNA follows: TGCAGTGCTTTTACAGCGGGAGTTCTTGGCTACGAGCAGTACTTC.